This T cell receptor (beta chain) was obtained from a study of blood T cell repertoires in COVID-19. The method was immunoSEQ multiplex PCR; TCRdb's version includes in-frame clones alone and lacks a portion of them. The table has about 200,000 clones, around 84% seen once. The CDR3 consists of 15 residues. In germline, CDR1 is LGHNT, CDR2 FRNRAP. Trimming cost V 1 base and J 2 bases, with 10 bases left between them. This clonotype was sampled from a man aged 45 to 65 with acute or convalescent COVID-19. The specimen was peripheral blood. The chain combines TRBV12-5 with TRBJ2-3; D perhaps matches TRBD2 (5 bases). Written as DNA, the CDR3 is TGTGCTAGTGGTTTGGGGGCGGACTTCACAGATACGCAGTATTTT. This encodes CASGLGADFTDTQYF. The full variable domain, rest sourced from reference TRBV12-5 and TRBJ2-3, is DARVTQTPRHKVTEMGQEVTMRCQPILGHNTVFWYRQTMMQGLELLAYFRNRAPLDDSGMPKDRFSAEMPDATLATLKIQPSEPRDSAVYFCASGLGADFTDTQYFGPGTRLTVL.